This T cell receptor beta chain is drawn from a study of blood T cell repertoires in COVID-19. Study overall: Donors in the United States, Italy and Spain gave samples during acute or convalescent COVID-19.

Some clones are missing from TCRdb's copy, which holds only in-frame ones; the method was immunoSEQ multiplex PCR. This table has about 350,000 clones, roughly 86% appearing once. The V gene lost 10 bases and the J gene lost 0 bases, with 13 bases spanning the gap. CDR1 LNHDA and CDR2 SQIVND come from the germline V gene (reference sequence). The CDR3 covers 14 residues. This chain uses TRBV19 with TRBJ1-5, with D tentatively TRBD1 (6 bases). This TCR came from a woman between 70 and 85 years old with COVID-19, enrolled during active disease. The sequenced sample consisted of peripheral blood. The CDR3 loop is CATSDSFSNQPQHF. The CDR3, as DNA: TGTGCCACCTCGGACAGCTTTAGCAATCAGCCCCAGCATTTT. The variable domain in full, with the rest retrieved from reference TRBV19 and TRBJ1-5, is DGGITQSPKYLFRKEGQNVTLSCEQNLNHDAMYWYRQDPGQGLRLIYYSQIVNDFQKGDIAEGYSVSREKKESFPLTVTSAQKNPTAFYLCATSDSFSNQPQHFGDGTRLSIL.